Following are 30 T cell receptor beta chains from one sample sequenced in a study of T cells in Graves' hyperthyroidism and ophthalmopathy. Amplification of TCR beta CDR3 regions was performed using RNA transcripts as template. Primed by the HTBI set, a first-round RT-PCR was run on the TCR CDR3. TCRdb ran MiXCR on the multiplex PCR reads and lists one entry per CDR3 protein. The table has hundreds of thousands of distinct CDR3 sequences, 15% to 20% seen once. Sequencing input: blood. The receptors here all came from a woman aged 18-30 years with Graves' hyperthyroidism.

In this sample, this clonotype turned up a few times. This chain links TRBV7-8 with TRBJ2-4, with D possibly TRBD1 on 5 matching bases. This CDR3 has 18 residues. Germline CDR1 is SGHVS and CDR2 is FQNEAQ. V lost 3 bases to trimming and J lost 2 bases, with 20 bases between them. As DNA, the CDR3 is TGTGCCAGCAGCTTGATGGGCCGGACACTGTCCTCCAAAAACATTCAGTACTTC. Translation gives CASSLMGRTLSSKNIQYF. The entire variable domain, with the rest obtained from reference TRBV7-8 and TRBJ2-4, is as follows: GAGVSQSPRYKVAKRGQDVALRCDPISGHVSLFWYQQALGQGPEFLTYFQNEAQLDKSGLPSDRFFAERPEGSVSTLKIQRTQQEDSAVYLCASSLMGRTLSSKNIQYFGAGTRLSVL.

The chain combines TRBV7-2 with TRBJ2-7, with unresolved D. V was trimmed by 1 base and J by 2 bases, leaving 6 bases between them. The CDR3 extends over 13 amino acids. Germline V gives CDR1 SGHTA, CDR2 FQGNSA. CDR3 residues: CASSLDNTYEQYF. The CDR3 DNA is TGTGCCAGCAGCTTAGATAACACCTACGAGCAGTACTTC.

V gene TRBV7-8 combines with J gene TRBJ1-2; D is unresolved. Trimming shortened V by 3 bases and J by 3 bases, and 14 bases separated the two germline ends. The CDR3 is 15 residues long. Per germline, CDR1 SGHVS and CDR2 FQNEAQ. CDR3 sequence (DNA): TGTGCCAGCAGCTTCAGACATGGGTTTGACTATGGCTACACCTTC. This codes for CASSFRHGFDYGYTF.

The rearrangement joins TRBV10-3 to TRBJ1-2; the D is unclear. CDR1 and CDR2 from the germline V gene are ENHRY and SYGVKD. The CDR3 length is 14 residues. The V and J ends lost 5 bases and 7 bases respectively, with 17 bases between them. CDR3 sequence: CAISLSETRPGYTF. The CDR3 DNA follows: TGTGCCATCAGTTTGTCCGAGACCCGGCCTGGCTACACCTTC.

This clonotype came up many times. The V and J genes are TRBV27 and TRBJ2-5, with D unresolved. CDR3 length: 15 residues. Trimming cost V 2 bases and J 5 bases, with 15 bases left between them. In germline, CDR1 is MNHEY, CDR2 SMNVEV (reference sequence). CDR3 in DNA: TGTGCCAGCAGTTTACTTTGGTCCCGTAGGGAGACCCAGTACTTC. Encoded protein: CASSLLWSRRETQYF.

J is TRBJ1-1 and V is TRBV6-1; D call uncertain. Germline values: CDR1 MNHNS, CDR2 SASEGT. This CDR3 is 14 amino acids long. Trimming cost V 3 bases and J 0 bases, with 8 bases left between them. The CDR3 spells CASSERRVNTEAFF. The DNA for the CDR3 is TGTGCCAGCAGTGAGAGGCGAGTGAACACTGAAGCTTTCTTT.

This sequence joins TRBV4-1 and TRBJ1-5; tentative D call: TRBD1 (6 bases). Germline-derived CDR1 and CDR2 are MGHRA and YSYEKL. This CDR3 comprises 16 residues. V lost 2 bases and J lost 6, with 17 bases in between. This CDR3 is CASSQRCCWGAQPQHF. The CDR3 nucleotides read TGCGCCAGCAGCCAACGGTGCTGCTGGGGGGCTCAGCCCCAGCATTTT.

This CDR3 reads CASSPLAGGSGYEQYF. In nucleotides, the CDR3 is TGTGCCAGCTCACCACTAGCGGGGGGGTCCGGCTACGAGCAGTACTTC. The rearrangement uses TRBV18 and TRBJ2-7; 11 bases line up with TRBD2. The CDR3 loop spans 16 amino acids. CDR1 and CDR2 (germline): KGHSH, LQKENI. After removal of 1 base from V and 3 bases from J, the junction contained 5 bases not matched to a gene.

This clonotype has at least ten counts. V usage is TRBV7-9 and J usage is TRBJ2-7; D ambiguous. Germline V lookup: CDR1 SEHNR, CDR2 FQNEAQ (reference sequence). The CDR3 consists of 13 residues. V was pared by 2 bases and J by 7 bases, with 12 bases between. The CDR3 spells CASSLSGDSEQYF. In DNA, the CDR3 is TGTGCCAGCAGCTTAAGTGGGGATTCGGAGCAGTACTTC.

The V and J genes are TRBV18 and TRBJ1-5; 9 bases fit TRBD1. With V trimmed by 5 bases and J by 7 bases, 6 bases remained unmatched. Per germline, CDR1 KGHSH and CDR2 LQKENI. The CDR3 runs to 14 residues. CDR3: CASSSDRGWQPQHF. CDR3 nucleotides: TGTGCCAGCTCATCAGACAGGGGGTGGCAGCCCCAGCATTTT.

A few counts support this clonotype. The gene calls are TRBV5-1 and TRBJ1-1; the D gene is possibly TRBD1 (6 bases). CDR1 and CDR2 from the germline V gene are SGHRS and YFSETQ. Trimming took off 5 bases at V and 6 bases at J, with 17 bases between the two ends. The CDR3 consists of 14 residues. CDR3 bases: TGCGCCAGCAGAACGGACAGTGGGGGGTCTGAAGCTTTCTTT. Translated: CASRTDSGGSEAFF.

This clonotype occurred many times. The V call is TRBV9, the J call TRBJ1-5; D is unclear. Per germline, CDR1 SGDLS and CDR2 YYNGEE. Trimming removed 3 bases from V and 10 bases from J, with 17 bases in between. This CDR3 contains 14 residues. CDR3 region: CASSGGRNADPQHF. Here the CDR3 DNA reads TGTGCCAGCAGCGGAGGACGGAACGCCGACCCCCAGCATTTT.

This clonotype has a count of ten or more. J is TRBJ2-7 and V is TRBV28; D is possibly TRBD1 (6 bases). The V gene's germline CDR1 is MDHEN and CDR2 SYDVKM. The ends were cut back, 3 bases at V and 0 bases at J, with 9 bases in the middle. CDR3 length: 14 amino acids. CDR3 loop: CASSFWTDSYEQYF. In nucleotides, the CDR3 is TGTGCCAGCAGTTTTTGGACAGACTCCTACGAGCAGTACTTC. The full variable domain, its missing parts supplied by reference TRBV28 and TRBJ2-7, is DVKVTQSSRYLVKRTGEKVFLECVQDMDHENMFWYRQDPGLGLRLIYFSYDVKMKEKGDIPEGYSVSREKKERFSLILESASTNQTSMYLCASSFWTDSYEQYFGPGTRLTVT.

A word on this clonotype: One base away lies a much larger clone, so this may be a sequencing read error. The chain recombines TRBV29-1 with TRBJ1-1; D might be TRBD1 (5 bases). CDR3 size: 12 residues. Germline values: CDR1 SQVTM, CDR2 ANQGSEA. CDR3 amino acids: CSVEQGNTEACF. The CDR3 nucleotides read TGCAGCGTTGAACAGGGAAACACTGAAGCTTGCTTT.

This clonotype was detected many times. DNA for the CDR3: TGTGCCTGGATGACTAGCGGGGGGGCTTTCAACGAGCAGTACTTC. It encodes CAWMTSGGAFNEQYF. The chain is built from TRBV30 and TRBJ2-7, with TRBD2 matching 14 bases. The CDR3 loop spans 15 amino acids. With V trimmed by 4 bases and J by 5 bases, 7 bases remained unmatched. Germline assignment: CDR1 GTSNPN and CDR2 SVGIG (reference sequence).

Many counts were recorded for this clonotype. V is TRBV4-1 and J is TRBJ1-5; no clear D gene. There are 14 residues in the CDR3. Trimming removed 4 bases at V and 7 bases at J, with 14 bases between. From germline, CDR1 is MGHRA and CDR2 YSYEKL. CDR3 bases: TGCGCCAGCAGCCCCGAGGGAATAGGGCAGCCCCAGCATTTT. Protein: CASSPEGIGQPQHF.

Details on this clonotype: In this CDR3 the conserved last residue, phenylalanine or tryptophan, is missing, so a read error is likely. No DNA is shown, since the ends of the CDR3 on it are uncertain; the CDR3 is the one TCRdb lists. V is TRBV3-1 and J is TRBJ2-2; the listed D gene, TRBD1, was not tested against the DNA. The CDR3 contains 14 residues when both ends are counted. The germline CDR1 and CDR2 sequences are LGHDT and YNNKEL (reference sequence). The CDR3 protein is CASRQGANTGELLL.

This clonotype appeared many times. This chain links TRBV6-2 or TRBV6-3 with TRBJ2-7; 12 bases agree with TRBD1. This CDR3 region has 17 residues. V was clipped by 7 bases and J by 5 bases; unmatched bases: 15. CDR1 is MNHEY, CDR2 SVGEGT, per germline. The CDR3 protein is CASIPWSGTGGFHEQYF. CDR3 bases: TGTGCCAGCATCCCTTGGAGCGGGACAGGGGGCTTCCACGAGCAGTACTTC.

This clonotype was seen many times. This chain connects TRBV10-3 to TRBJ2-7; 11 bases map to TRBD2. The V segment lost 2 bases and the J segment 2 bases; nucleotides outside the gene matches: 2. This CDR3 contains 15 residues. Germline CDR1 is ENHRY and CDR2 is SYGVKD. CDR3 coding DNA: TGTGCCATCAGTGAGGGGACTAGCGGAACCTACGAGCAGTACTTC. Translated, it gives CAISEGTSGTYEQYF.

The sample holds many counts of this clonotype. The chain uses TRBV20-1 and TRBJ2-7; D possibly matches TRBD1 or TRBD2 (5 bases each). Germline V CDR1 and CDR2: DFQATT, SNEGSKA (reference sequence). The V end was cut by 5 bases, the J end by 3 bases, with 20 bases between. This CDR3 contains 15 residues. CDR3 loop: CSAPQTGQDFYEQYF. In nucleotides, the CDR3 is TGCAGTGCTCCCCAAACGGGGCAGGATTTCTACGAGCAGTACTTC.

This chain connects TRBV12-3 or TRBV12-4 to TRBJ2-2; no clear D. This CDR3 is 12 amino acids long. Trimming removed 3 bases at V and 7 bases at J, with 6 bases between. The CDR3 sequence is CASSFPGGELFF. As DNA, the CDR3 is TGTGCCAGCAGTTTTCCAGGCGGGGAGCTGTTTTTT.

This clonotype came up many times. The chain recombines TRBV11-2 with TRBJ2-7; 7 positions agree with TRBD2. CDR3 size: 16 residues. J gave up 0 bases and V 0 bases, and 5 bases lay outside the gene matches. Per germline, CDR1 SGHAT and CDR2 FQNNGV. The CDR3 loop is CASSLDLAASSYEQYF. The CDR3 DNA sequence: TGTGCCAGCAGCTTAGACCTAGCGGCCAGCTCCTACGAGCAGTACTTC.

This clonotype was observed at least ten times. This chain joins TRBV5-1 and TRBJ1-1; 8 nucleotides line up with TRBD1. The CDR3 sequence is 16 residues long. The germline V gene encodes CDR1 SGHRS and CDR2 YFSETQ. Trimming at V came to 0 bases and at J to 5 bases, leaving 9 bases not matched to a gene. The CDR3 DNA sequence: TGCGCCAGCAGCTTGGTCGCGACAGGGGTAGGTACTGAAGCTTTCTTT. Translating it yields CASSLVATGVGTEAFF. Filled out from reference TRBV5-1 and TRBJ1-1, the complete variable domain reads KAGVTQTPRYLIKTRGQQVTLSCSPISGHRSVSWYQQTPGQGLQFLFEYFSETQRNKGNFPGRFSGRQFSNSRSEMNVSTLELGDSALYLCASSLVATGVGTEAFFGQGTRLTVV.

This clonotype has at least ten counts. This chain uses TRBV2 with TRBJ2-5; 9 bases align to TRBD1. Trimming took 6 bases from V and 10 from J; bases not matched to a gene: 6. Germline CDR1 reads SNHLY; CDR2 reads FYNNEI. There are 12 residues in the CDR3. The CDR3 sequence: CASRATGGGQYF. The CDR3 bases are TGTGCCAGCAGAGCGACAGGGGGGGGCCAGTACTTC.

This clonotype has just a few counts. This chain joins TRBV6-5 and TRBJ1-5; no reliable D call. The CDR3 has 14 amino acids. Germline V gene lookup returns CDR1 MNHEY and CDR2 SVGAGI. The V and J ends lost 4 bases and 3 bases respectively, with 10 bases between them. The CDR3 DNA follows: TGTGCCAGCAGTTCTTGGCCCTTCAATCAGCCCCAGCATTTT. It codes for CASSSWPFNQPQHF.

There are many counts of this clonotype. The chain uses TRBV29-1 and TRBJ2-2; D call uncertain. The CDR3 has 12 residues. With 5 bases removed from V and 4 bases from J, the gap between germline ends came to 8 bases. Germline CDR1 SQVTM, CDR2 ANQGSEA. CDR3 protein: CSVHSATGELFF. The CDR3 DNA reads TGCAGCGTTCATTCAGCCACCGGGGAGCTGTTTTTT.

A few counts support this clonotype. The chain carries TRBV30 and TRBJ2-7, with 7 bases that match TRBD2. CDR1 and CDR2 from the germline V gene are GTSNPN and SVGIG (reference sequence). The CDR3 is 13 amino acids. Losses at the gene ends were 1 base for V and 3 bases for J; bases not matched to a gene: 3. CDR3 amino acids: CAWSGGGGYEQYF. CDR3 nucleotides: TGTGCCTGGAGTGGTGGGGGGGGCTACGAGCAGTACTTC.

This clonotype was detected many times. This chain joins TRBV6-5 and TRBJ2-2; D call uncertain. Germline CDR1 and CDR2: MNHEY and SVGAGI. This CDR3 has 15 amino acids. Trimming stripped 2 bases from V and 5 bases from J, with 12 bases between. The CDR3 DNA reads TGTGCCAGCAGTTACGGTGGGGTTTGGACCGGGGAGCTGTTTTTT. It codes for CASSYGGVWTGELFF.

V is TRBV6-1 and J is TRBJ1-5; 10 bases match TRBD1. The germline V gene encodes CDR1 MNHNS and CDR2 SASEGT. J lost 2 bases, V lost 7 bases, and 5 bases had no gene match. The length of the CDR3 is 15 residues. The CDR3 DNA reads TGTGCCAGCATCCCCGGGACAGGGGGCAATCAGCCCCAGCATTTT. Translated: CASIPGTGGNQPQHF.

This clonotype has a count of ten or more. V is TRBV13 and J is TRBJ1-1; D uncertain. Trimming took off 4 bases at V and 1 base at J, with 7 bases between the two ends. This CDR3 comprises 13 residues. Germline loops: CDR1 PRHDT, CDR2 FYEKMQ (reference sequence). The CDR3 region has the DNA TGTGCCAGCAGCTCGGGAAAGAACACTGAAGCTTTCTTT. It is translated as CASSSGKNTEAFF.